These 20 T cell receptor beta chains were sequenced from one sample in a study of blood T cell repertoires in COVID-19. Only in-frame clones appear in the TCRdb table, and some are missing; sequencing was by immunoSEQ multiplex PCR. The sample holds hundreds of thousands of clones, 85% seen once. The sequenced sample was peripheral blood. The receptors derive from a human donor in a cohort sampled during active COVID-19.

Only a few counts were recorded for this clone. The chain carries TRBV9 and TRBJ1-1; D unresolved. The CDR3 totals 13 residues. The V end lost 3 bases, the J end lost 10 bases, and 16 bases lay between the germline ends. Germline assignment: CDR1 SGDLS and CDR2 YYNGEE. Here the CDR3 reads CASSARATSPAFF. CDR3 coding DNA: TGTGCCAGCAGCGCGAGGGCGACTAGCCCAGCTTTCTTT.

The chain recombines TRBV7-9 with TRBJ2-2; D not certain. Per germline, CDR1 SEHNR and CDR2 FQNEAQ (reference sequence). Trimming pared 5 bases from V and 0 bases from J, leaving 13 bases between. The length of the CDR3 is 16 residues. The CDR3 loop is CASSPPGFANTGELFF. For the CDR3, the DNA is TGTGCCAGCAGCCCTCCCGGTTTCGCGAACACCGGGGAGCTGTTTTTT.

This sequence joins TRBV6-5 and TRBJ2-3; TRBD2 matches 7 bases. V lost 8 bases to trimming and J lost 4 bases; unmatched junction nucleotides: 12. The CDR3 contains 15 residues. From germline, CDR1 is MNHEY and CDR2 SVGAGI. CDR3 nucleotides: TGTGCCAGCCGAATCGGACTAGAAAGCTCAGATACGCAGTATTTT. The encoded protein is CASRIGLESSDTQYF.

V gene TRBV12-3 or TRBV12-4 combines with J gene TRBJ1-2; TRBD1 aligns across 7 bases. The trim removed 3 bases at V and 6 bases at J, leaving 4 bases unmatched. The CDR3 contains 13 residues. CDR3 residues: CASSFRQGNGYTF. As DNA, the CDR3 is TGTGCCAGCAGTTTCCGACAGGGCAATGGCTACACCTTC.

J is TRBJ2-7 and V is TRBV6-5, with D possibly matching TRBD1 (6 bases). Germline V gene sequence: CDR1 MNHEY, CDR2 SVGAGI. The CDR3 sequence is 14 residues long. The V gene lost 5 bases and the J gene lost 3 bases, with 14 bases spanning the gap. This chain's CDR3 is CASSRQESGYEQYF. CDR3 DNA sequence: TGTGCCAGCAGTAGACAGGAATCAGGCTACGAGCAGTACTTC.

This chain uses TRBV10-3 with TRBJ2-1; TRBD2 might be the D (5 bases). Germline values: CDR1 ENHRY, CDR2 SYGVKD. This CDR3 has 13 amino acids. V lost 8 bases, J lost 3 bases, and 11 bases lay in between. In DNA, the CDR3 is TGTGCCATCGCCCCCCGGGGCTACAATGAGCAGTTCTTC. It encodes CAIAPRGYNEQFF.

This rearrangement joins TRBV28 to TRBJ1-5, with 7 bases that match TRBD1. The V gene's germline CDR1 is MDHEN and CDR2 SYDVKM. The CDR3 sequence is 14 residues long. V was pared by 5 bases and J by 6 bases, with 7 bases of the junction left unmatched. The CDR3 coding sequence is TGTGCCAGCAGTAAAGACAGGGTCGGTCAGCCCCAGCATTTT. Translating gives CASSKDRVGQPQHF.

The CDR3 nucleotides are TGTGCCAGCAGCCCTCGGGGAGCGGGAGACGGGGAGACCCAGTACTTC. This codes for CASSPRGAGDGETQYF. The chain uses TRBV5-8 and TRBJ2-5; 8 bases map to TRBD2. Losses at the gene ends were 4 bases for V and 5 bases for J; bases not matched to a gene: 13. This CDR3 spans 16 amino acids. Germline V gene lookup returns CDR1 SGHTS and CDR2 YDEGEE.

The chain links TRBV28 to TRBJ2-7; 10 bases match TRBD1. CDR1 is MDHEN, CDR2 SYDVKM, per germline. CDR3 size: 17 residues. Trimming cost V 4 bases and J 5 bases; bases outside gene matches: 14. CDR3 nucleotide sequence: TGTGCCAGCAGTTACCCCCCCCCTGACAGGGGGCTTGACGAGCAGTACTTC. Amino acids: CASSYPPPDRGLDEQYF.

The J gene is TRBJ2-2, the V gene TRBV10-3; 10 bases match TRBD1. The CDR3 totals 16 residues. Germline lookup yields CDR1 ENHRY and CDR2 SYGVKD. V shed 4 bases, J shed 5 bases, and the junction held 7 bases outside the gene matches. CDR3 residues: CAISGDGTGVTGELFF. The CDR3 DNA reads TGTGCCATCAGTGGAGACGGGACAGGGGTGACCGGGGAGCTGTTTTTT.

This sequence joins TRBV6-5 and TRBJ2-2; D might be TRBD2 (5 bases). The CDR3 sequence is 14 residues long. Germline V CDR1 and CDR2: MNHEY, SVGAGI. Trimming took off 8 bases at V and 1 base at J, with 11 bases between the two ends. The CDR3 spells CASLRGLNTGELFF. The CDR3 DNA reads as TGTGCCAGCTTACGAGGGCTGAACACCGGGGAGCTGTTTTTT.

V usage is TRBV7-6 and J usage is TRBJ2-2; a weak D match, TRBD1 (6 bases). Per the germline V gene, CDR1 is SGHVS and CDR2 is FNYEAQ. The CDR3 loop spans 15 amino acids. V was cut by 5 bases and J by 5 bases, with 15 bases left in between. The CDR3 is CASSRAPQGTGELFF. CDR3 coding DNA: TGTGCCAGCAGCCGTGCCCCCCAGGGGACCGGGGAGCTGTTTTTT.

Of note for this clone: This sample includes further DNA sequences coding for the same CDR3. J is TRBJ1-5 and V is TRBV19, with 8 positions matching TRBD1. Germline V gene sequence: CDR1 LNHDA, CDR2 SQIVND (reference sequence). This CDR3 region has 15 residues. The junction had 6 bases not matched to a gene; V was cut back by 3 bases and J by 5 bases. The CDR3 bases are TGTGCCAGTAGTATCGCAACGACAGGGGATCAGCCCCAGCATTTT. Translated: CASSIATTGDQPQHF.

The V gene is TRBV6-5, the J gene TRBJ1-1; tentatively, D is TRBD1 (6 bases). The germline V and J ends were trimmed by 0 bases and 11 bases, with 13 bases remaining between them. CDR1 is MNHEY and CDR2 is SVGAGI in the germline V gene. This CDR3 is 13 amino acids long. The CDR3 here is CASSYSRQVQAFF. The CDR3 region has the DNA TGTGCCAGCAGTTACTCGAGACAGGTTCAGGCTTTCTTT.

In this sample, this clone turned up once. The chain couples TRBV9 to TRBJ1-5, with 11 bases lining up with TRBD1. Losses at the gene ends were 3 bases for V and 4 bases for J; bases not matched to a gene: 9. Germline V gene sequence: CDR1 SGDLS, CDR2 YYNGEE. The CDR3 covers 17 residues. The CDR3, as DNA: TGTGCCAGCAGCGAAGGGACAGGGGGATTGGGGAATCAGCCCCAGCATTTT. It translates to CASSEGTGGLGNQPQHF.

V is TRBV29-1 and J is TRBJ2-7, with 7 nucleotides matching TRBD2. V lost 4 bases, J lost 5 bases, and 11 bases stayed unmatched. CDR1 is SQVTM and CDR2 is ANQGSEA in the germline V gene. CDR3 length: 14 amino acids. The CDR3 spells CSVGSVQAGHEQYF. In DNA form, the CDR3 reads TGCAGCGTTGGCTCCGTGCAAGCGGGACACGAGCAGTACTTC.

The rearrangement uses TRBV29-1 and TRBJ2-1; tentative D call: TRBD2 (6 bases). Germline assignment: CDR1 SQVTM and CDR2 ANQGSEA. V shed 0 bases and J shed 10 bases, with 13 bases lying between them. The CDR3 has 13 residues. CDR3 sequence: CSVEDLTGREQFF. CDR3 in DNA: TGCAGCGTTGAAGATCTGACGGGGAGGGAGCAGTTCTTC.

The chain carries TRBV7-2 and TRBJ2-7; a possible D gene is TRBD1 (6 bases). The V gene's germline CDR1 is SGHTA and CDR2 FQGNSA. V dropped 7 bases and J dropped 3 bases, with 13 bases sitting between them. This CDR3 spans 13 amino acids. The CDR3 DNA is TGTGCCAGCACCAGACAGGCCAACTACGAGCAGTACTTC. The encoded protein is CASTRQANYEQYF.

V and J are TRBV4-3 and TRBJ2-1, with 8 bases aligning to TRBD1. V dropped 2 bases and J dropped 4; count of bases not matched to a gene: 10. CDR3 length: 17 residues. Germline assignment: CDR1 LGHNA and CDR2 YSLEER. The CDR3 nucleotides read TGCGCCAGCAGCCAAATACAGGGGGTTGGTCTTTACAATGAGCAGTTCTTC. Translated, it gives CASSQIQGVGLYNEQFF.

V and J are TRBV3-1 (or the pseudogene TRBV3-2) and TRBJ1-3, with unresolved D. Germline loops: CDR1 LGHDT, CDR2 YNNKEL (reference sequence). The CDR3 totals 17 residues. V was shortened by 5 bases and J by 0 bases, with 17 bases between the two germline ends. The DNA for the CDR3 is TGTGCCAGCAGCACTTGGGCAAGAGCCGCCTCTGGAAACACCATATATTTT. Translating it yields CASSTWARAASGNTIYF.